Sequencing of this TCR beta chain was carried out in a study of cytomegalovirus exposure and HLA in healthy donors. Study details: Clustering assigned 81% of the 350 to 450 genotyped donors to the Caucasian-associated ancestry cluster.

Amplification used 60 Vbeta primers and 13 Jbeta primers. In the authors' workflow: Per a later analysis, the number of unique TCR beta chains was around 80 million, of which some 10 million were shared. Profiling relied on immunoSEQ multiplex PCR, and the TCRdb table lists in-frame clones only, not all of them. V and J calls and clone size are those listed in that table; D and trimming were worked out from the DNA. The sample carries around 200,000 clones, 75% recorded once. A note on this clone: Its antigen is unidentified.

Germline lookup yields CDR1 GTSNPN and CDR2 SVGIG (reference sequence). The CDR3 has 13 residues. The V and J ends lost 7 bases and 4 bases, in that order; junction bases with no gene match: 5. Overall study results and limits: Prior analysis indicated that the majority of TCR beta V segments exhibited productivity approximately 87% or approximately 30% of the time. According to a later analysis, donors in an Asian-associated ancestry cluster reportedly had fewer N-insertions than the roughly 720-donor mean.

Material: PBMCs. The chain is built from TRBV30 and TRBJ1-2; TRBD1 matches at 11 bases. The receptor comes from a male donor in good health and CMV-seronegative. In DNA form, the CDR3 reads TGTGCCTTACGGACAGGGGGCGTCTATGGCTACACCTTC. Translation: CALRTGGVYGYTF. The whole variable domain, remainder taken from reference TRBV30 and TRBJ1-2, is SQTIHQWPATLVQPVGSPLSLECTVEGTSNPNLYWYRQAAGRGLQLLFYSVGIGQISSEVPQNLSASRPQDRQFILSSKKLLLSDSGFYLCALRTGGVYGYTFGSGTRLTVV.